The following is a T cell receptor beta chain sequence with its context. The count of this clone is one. The target of this receptor is not known. The record has no base qualities; no much larger clone is one base away. This entry is derived from a study of T cell responses to AZD1222 COVID-19 vaccine (dated by TCRdb to 2020 to 2023). With respect to the entire study: Because spike-specific TCR depth and breadth did not differ between the two schedules, AZD1222 recipients who got a second dose at roughly 4 weeks were pooled with those who got a second dose at roughly 12 weeks. TCR sequencing was performed for 233 trial participants, of whom around 200 were given two doses of AZD1222 and approximately 25 were given two doses of MenACWY control vaccine. Trial participants were enrolled by age into 18-55, 56-69 and 70-plus year subgroups, with roughly 160, 29 and 62 TCR-sequenced participants respectively.

The CDR3 regions of human TCRbeta chains were analyzed by immunosequencing. In the paper's pipeline: TCRs in the repertoires were compared against a reference library of SARS-CoV-2-specific TCRs that had been generated with the MIRA antigen-specificity platform. Breadth meant the fraction of unique TCRs that were SARS-CoV-2-associated, whereas depth meant the fraction of total T cells that were SARS-CoV-2-associated. Using the MIRA data, each spike-specific TCR was mapped to the spike region that the TCR reacts to and placed in a CD4 or CD8 class. Log10-transformed breadth and depth values were compared by one-way ANOVA with Sidak's multiple comparisons tests. TCRdb provides this immuneACCESS table in a form limited to in-frame rearrangements. Some clones are lacking; in checked studies, under half of them reflect an unresolved V gene, and why the rest are absent is not known. V, J and clone size were drawn from that table, and D and trimming were deduced from the DNA. The sample contains 200,000 or so clones, roughly 92% of them found a single time. Together, the top ten hold more than 9% of the sample.

Summary of the overall study and its limitations: The vaccine-associated CD4 TCRs covered the entire spike protein, and the dominant responses fell in regions 160-218 and 743-854. Most participants were white British and females outnumbered males, and the authors suggested that clonal diversity may have been underestimated. Conclusions about previously exposed vaccinees are limited, since just five or six AZD1222 recipients were seropositive for SARS-CoV-2 at baseline. Spike-specific TCR breadth and depth rose significantly after two AZD1222 doses compared with day 0 and with MenACWY recipients. In the small 56-69-year group, the increase in depth fell short of significance, most likely because of low power. Nearly half of unique spike-specific TCRs reportedly recognized epitopes outside regions mutated in the B.1.351 and B.1.1.7 variants. Because no day 14 peak-response samples were available, repertoires were characterized only after the peak T cell response.

Interpreted using the paper, the time point label stands for: baseline before first vaccination. Samples from vaccinated people were obtained from the UK trials COV001 and COV002, which included a single-blind randomized controlled phase 2/3 trial of AZD1222 (ChAdOx1 nCoV-19) in healthy adults. Trial participant PBMC samples were collected at day 0 and day 28 after the second dose for TCRbeta chain sequencing. The V end loses 0 bases and the J end loses 6 bases, and a stretch of 15 bases separates them. The CDR3 has 16 amino acids, counting the end cysteine and phenylalanine. Just CDR3 DNA is preserved here, 48 bases in frame from base 1. From a lookup of the germline V gene, CDR1 and CDR2 are SGHRS and YFSETQ.

Material: peripheral blood, obtained on day 0 of AZD1222 vaccination. The TCR was taken from an adult in good health. This sequence uses TRBV5-1 and TRBJ2-2, with the D gene tentatively TRBD1 or TRBD2, based on 5 matching bases in each. The encoded CDR3 is CASSLVGAVGAGELFF. The nucleotide sequence is given as TGCGCCAGCAGCTTGGTTGGAGCGGTGGGGGCCGGGGAGCTGTTTTTT.